The clone carrying this TCR beta chain was recorded only once. This entry comes from a study of cytomegalovirus exposure and HLA in healthy donors. Vbeta (60) and Jbeta (13) primers were used in the PCR. TCRdb's table, derived via immunoSEQ multiplex PCR, lists solely in-frame clones and lacks some. The sample yields 200,000 to 250,000 clones, under 80% seen once. Source material: PBMCs. The receptor comes from a girl aged 2 to 10 in good health and CMV-seronegative.

CDR3 nucleotides: TGTGCCAGTAGTATATCACTAGCGGGGTACAATGAGCAGTTCTTC. This gives the protein CASSISLAGYNEQFF. The rearrangement uses TRBV19 and TRBJ2-1; 10 bases fit TRBD2. The germline CDR1 and CDR2 sequences are LNHDA and SQIVND (reference sequence). This CDR3 contains 15 residues. V shed 2 bases and J 4 bases; nucleotides not matched to a gene: 2.